The next 26 T cell receptor beta chains were all read from a single sample in a study of T-cell memory formation after mild COVID-19. TCRdb re-analysed the 5' RACE reads in MiXCR, keeping a single row per CDR3 protein. The top ten clones hold 3.5% of a sample with approximately 230,000 distinct CDR3 sequences, 15% to 20% of them seen once. Material for sequencing was PBMCs or a T cell subset sorted from them (not recorded which). These receptors came from a man aged 18 to 35 who had mild COVID-19 (a few samples of this study predate the infection). Cell type and time point are not known.

This clonotype was seen a handful of times. This chain links TRBV7-2 with TRBJ1-2, with D hard to call. From germline, CDR1 is SGHTA and CDR2 FQGNSA. V lost 5 bases to trimming and J lost 7 bases, with 17 bases between them. The CDR3 has 14 amino acids. CDR3 nucleotides: TGTGCCAGCAGCCCTAGAGCTTATGGACGTGGCTACACCTTC. The encoded protein is CASSPRAYGRGYTF.

The J gene is TRBJ1-1, the V gene TRBV5-5; D remains ambiguous. Looked up from germline, CDR1 is SGHKS and CDR2 is YYEKEE (reference sequence). The germline V and J ends were trimmed by 0 bases and 8 bases, with 14 bases remaining between them. The CDR3 is 14 residues long. The CDR3 sequence: CASSLEIGMREAFF. The CDR3 region has the DNA TGTGCCAGCAGCTTGGAAATCGGGATGAGAGAAGCTTTCTTT.

The chain joins TRBV5-6 to TRBJ1-5; D ambiguous. V was pared by 0 bases and J by 10 bases, with 8 bases between. Germline assignment: CDR1 SGHDT and CDR2 YYEEEE. The CDR3 runs 12 residues. The CDR3 sequence: CASSLDWGPQHF. In nucleotides, the CDR3 is TGTGCCAGCAGCTTGGATTGGGGTCCCCAGCATTTT.

This chain joins TRBV5-8 and TRBJ2-1; the match to TRBD1 covers 9 bases. Germline V gives CDR1 SGHTS, CDR2 YDEGEE. This CDR3 has 14 amino acids. Trimming took 4 bases from V and 7 from J; bases not matched to a gene: 6. The CDR3 nucleotides read TGTGCCAGCAGCACTTGGACAGGGGTGAATGAGCAGTTCTTC. Translation: CASSTWTGVNEQFF.

This clonotype showed up many times. V gene TRBV12-3 or TRBV12-4 combines with J gene TRBJ1-2; no firm D call. Trimming cost V 3 bases and J 3 bases, with 5 bases left between them. This CDR3 comprises 12 residues. CDR3 DNA sequence: TGTGCCAGCAGTTTGAGGGACTATGGCTACACCTTC. This gives the protein CASSLRDYGYTF.

This chain joins TRBV7-2 and TRBJ2-3; D gene ambiguous. Trimming left V 4 bases short and J 6 bases short, with 11 bases between. This CDR3 region has 13 residues. Germline V CDR1 and CDR2: SGHTA, FQGNSA. The CDR3 DNA is TGTGCCAGCAGCTCCAACTCGGCGGATACGCAGTATTTT. Translation gives CASSSNSADTQYF.

This sequence joins TRBV7-2 and TRBJ1-2; 8 bases line up with TRBD1. This CDR3 comprises 14 residues. CDR1 is SGHTA and CDR2 is FQGNSA in the germline V gene. V was clipped by 5 bases and J by 6 bases; unmatched bases: 8. CDR3 residues: CASSRGDRSNGYTF. In nucleotides, the CDR3 is TGTGCCAGCAGCCGAGGGGACAGGAGCAATGGCTACACCTTC.

There are a few counts of this clonotype. The chain carries TRBV7-3 and TRBJ2-3, with D perhaps matching TRBD2 (5 bases). V lost 5 bases and J 0 bases, leaving 12 bases between the germline ends. The germline V gene has CDR1 SGHTA and CDR2 FQGTGA. The CDR3 runs to 15 residues. The CDR3 loop reads CASSPRGPSTDTQYF. The CDR3 DNA is TGTGCCAGCAGCCCGCGCGGGCCTAGCACAGATACGCAGTATTTT.

This clonotype showed up just a few times. The genes are TRBV6-2 or TRBV6-3 and TRBJ2-2; D may be TRBD2 (6 bases). This CDR3 is 17 amino acids long. V lost 5 bases and J 5 bases, leaving 21 bases between the germline ends. CDR1 and CDR2 (germline): MNHEY, SVGEGT. In DNA form, the CDR3 reads TGTGCCAGCAGTCGTCTAAATCCGGGACTTGGGACCGGGGAGCTGTTTTTT. Encoded protein: CASSRLNPGLGTGELFF.

This clonotype was counted only a few times. The genes are TRBV7-8 and TRBJ2-3; D may be TRBD2 (6 bases). Trimming pared 6 bases from V and 4 bases from J, leaving 17 bases between. The CDR3 totals 15 residues. Germline lookup yields CDR1 SGHVS and CDR2 FQNEAQ. For the CDR3, the DNA is TGTGCCAGCAGGGGGAGGTGGGGGTCGCCAGATACGCAGTATTTT. This gives the protein CASRGRWGSPDTQYF.

The gene calls are TRBV12-3 or TRBV12-4 and TRBJ1-5; D uncertain. The V and J ends lost 4 bases and 2 bases respectively, with 18 bases between them. The CDR3 is 17 amino acids. The DNA of the CDR3 is TGTGCCAGCAGTTCCTCCATCCGATTGAAGGGCAATCAGCCCCAGCATTTT. Amino acids: CASSSSIRLKGNQPQHF.

The rearrangement joins TRBV30 to TRBJ2-1; 7 nucleotides align to TRBD2. Unmatched junction bases numbered 3, after V lost 1 base and J lost 0 bases. The germline gives CDR1 GTSNPN, CDR2 SVGIG (reference sequence). The CDR3 runs to 15 residues. CDR3 nucleotides: TGTGCCTGGAGTGCTATAGCGGGCTCCTACAATGAGCAGTTCTTC. This encodes CAWSAIAGSYNEQFF.

J is TRBJ1-1 and V is TRBV29-1; unclear D gene. The CDR3 totals 12 residues. Germline V gives CDR1 SQVTM, CDR2 ANQGSEA. V was trimmed by 5 bases and J by 1 base, leaving 8 bases between them. The CDR3 loop reads CSVHAGNTEAFF. For the CDR3, the DNA is TGCAGCGTTCATGCAGGGAACACTGAAGCTTTCTTT.

V usage is TRBV5-6 and J usage is TRBJ1-1, with D perhaps TRBD1 (5 bases). Germline V gene data show CDR1 as SGHDT and CDR2 as YYEEEE. The V end lost 4 bases, the J end lost 5 bases, and 24 bases lay between the germline ends. The CDR3 runs to 17 residues. This chain's CDR3 is CASSPAGLRRSGTEAFF. Written as DNA, the CDR3 is TGTGCCAGCAGCCCGGCAGGGCTCCGGCGCAGTGGGACTGAAGCTTTCTTT.

This clonotype was observed a few times. The chain joins TRBV6-2 or TRBV6-3 to TRBJ1-5; maybe TRBD1 (6 bases). V lost 3 bases and J 1 base, leaving 16 bases between the germline ends. The CDR3 runs to 17 residues. CDR1 is MNHEY, CDR2 SVGEGT, per germline. The CDR3 is CASSYSGARGSNQPQHF. The CDR3 DNA reads as TGTGCCAGCAGTTATTCAGGGGCCCGTGGGAGCAATCAGCCCCAGCATTTT.

This clonotype was detected a few times. V is TRBV6-5 and J is TRBJ1-2; maybe TRBD1 (5 bases). Trimming left V 5 bases short and J 5 bases short, with 15 bases between. Germline CDR1 and CDR2: MNHEY and SVGAGI. The CDR3 is made up of 14 amino acids. The CDR3 bases are TGTGCCAGCAGTAAACCGGGACTAGTTTATGGCTACACCTTC. This codes for CASSKPGLVYGYTF.

This rearrangement joins TRBV4-1 to TRBJ2-4, with D possibly TRBD1 on 5 matching bases. Germline V gives CDR1 MGHRA, CDR2 YSYEKL. V lost 5 bases, J lost 9 bases, and 29 bases lay in between. The CDR3 totals 18 residues. CDR3 sequence (DNA): TGCGCCAGCAGCACCTTTCCTGCAGGGCGATACATTTCTGGCATTCAGTACTTC. Amino acid sequence: CASSTFPAGRYISGIQYF.

This chain's CDR3 is CASSQDRSKLFF. CDR3 sequence (DNA): TGCGCCAGCAGCCAAGATAGGTCAAAACTGTTTTTT. This chain uses TRBV4-3 with TRBJ1-4, with D unresolved. This CDR3 is 12 amino acids long. CDR1 is LGHNA, CDR2 YSLEER, per germline. The V end lost 0 bases, the J end lost 10 bases, and 6 bases lay between the germline ends.

This clonotype was counted between two and nine times. The chain recombines TRBV3-1 with TRBJ2-2, with a possible D match to TRBD2 (6 bases). Looked up from germline, CDR1 is LGHDT and CDR2 is YNNKEL (reference sequence). The CDR3 length is 15 residues. Trimming shortened V by 6 bases and J by 0 bases, and 11 bases separated the two germline ends. The chain's CDR3 is CASRRSSANTGELFF. The CDR3 bases are TGTGCCAGCAGACGATCTAGCGCGAACACCGGGGAGCTGTTTTTT.

The chain joins TRBV12-3 or TRBV12-4 to TRBJ2-5, with 14 bases aligning to TRBD2. V was pared by 5 bases and J by 2 bases, with 4 bases of the junction left unmatched. The CDR3 is made up of 16 amino acids. The CDR3 sequence is CASSQGLAGGQETQYF. CDR3 DNA: TGTGCCAGCAGTCAAGGACTAGCGGGGGGTCAAGAGACCCAGTACTTC.

V usage is TRBV20-1 and J usage is TRBJ2-5; 15 nucleotides match TRBD2. CDR1 is DFQATT, CDR2 SNEGSKA, per germline (reference sequence). This CDR3 comprises 17 residues. The V gene end was trimmed by 0 bases and the J gene end by 4 bases; junction bases not matched to a gene: 6. CDR3 sequence (DNA): TGCAGTGCTAGAGATCAGGGACTAGCGGGGGGTTTAGAGACCCAGTACTTC. Protein sequence: CSARDQGLAGGLETQYF.

Only a few counts were recorded for this clonotype. The chain is built from TRBV11-2 and TRBJ2-3; D gene ambiguous. The CDR3 is made up of 13 amino acids. Germline loops: CDR1 SGHAT, CDR2 FQNNGV. V lost 5 bases to trimming and J lost 4 bases, with 10 bases between them. The CDR3 region is CASSAISPDTQYF. CDR3 bases: TGTGCCAGCAGCGCAATCTCCCCAGATACGCAGTATTTT.

This clonotype showed up just a few times. The chain carries TRBV6-6 and TRBJ2-1; D is possibly TRBD2 (8 bases). Trimming shortened V by 2 bases and J by 9 bases, and 17 bases separated the two germline ends. Germline V gene sequence: CDR1 MNHNY, CDR2 SVGAGI (reference sequence). The CDR3 runs 15 residues. CDR3 DNA: TGTGCCAGCAGTTACCCGGGGGGGGACAGAGGTGAGCAGTTCTTC. Amino acid sequence: CASSYPGGDRGEQFF.

This clonotype was counted between two and nine times. V is TRBV4-3 and J is TRBJ1-6, with unresolved D. The CDR3 runs 16 residues. Between the trimmed V and J ends, which lost 0 bases and 6 bases, there was a span of 12 bases. Per germline, CDR1 LGHNA and CDR2 YSLEER. The DNA of the CDR3 is TGCGCCAGCAGCCAAGAGCCCGGCAGTAGTAATTCACCCCTCCACTTT. Its protein is CASSQEPGSSNSPLHF.

This clonotype was detected only a few times. The chain has TRBV20-1 and TRBJ2-1; tentatively, D is TRBD2 (7 bases). The CDR3 loop spans 15 amino acids. Germline V gives CDR1 DFQATT, CDR2 SNEGSKA (reference sequence). Trimming pared 6 bases from V and 4 bases from J, leaving 19 bases between. DNA for the CDR3: TGCAGTGCCCCGGTGTTAGGGGGGGCTTACAATGAGCAGTTCTTC. Amino acid sequence: CSAPVLGGAYNEQFF.

This clonotype turned up a few times. This CDR3 is CSANLHRAYEQYV. The CDR3 bases are TGCAGTGCTAATTTACACAGGGCCTACGAGCAGTACGTC. The chain has TRBV20-1 and TRBJ2-7; D might be TRBD1 (6 bases). Germline-derived CDR1 and CDR2 are DFQATT and SNEGSKA (reference sequence). Trimming stripped 4 bases from V and 2 bases from J, with 12 bases between. There are 13 residues in the CDR3.